These 25 T cell receptor beta chains were sequenced from one sample in a study of blood T cell repertoires in COVID-19. The method was immunoSEQ multiplex PCR; TCRdb's version includes in-frame clones alone and lacks a portion of them. The repertoire includes approximately 300,000 clones, 85% to 90% of them detected once, and 3.7% sits in the top ten. Material for sequencing was peripheral blood. The receptors were sampled from a woman between 35 and 50 years old with acute or convalescent COVID-19.

This clone has just a few counts. This chain joins TRBV3-1 (or the pseudogene TRBV3-2) and TRBJ1-1; TRBD1 matches 10 bases. The germline V gene has CDR1 LGHDT and CDR2 YNNKEL (reference sequence). The J segment lost 5 bases and the V segment lost 1 base, leaving 10 bases of the junction unmatched. This CDR3 is 17 amino acids long. CDR3 amino acids: CASSQGGRTGGRTEAFF. DNA of the CDR3: TGTGCCAGCAGCCAAGGGGGTAGGACAGGGGGAAGGACTGAAGCTTTCTTT.

The chain uses TRBV6-4 and TRBJ2-2, with 9 bases matching TRBD1. The CDR3 is 15 residues long. Germline V lookup: CDR1 MRHNA, CDR2 SNTAGT. V gave up 3 bases and J gave up 3 bases; unmatched junction bases: 2. The CDR3 bases are TGTGCCAGCAGTGAACAGGGGGCCGACACCGGGGAGCTGTTTTTT. Translation: CASSEQGADTGELFF.

Written as DNA, the CDR3 is TGTGCCTGTCCGACAGGGGGAAGTGGCTACACCTTC. Its protein is CACPTGGSGYTF. V usage is TRBV30 and J usage is TRBJ1-2, with TRBD1 identical over 9 bases. CDR3 length: 12 amino acids. The germline gives CDR1 GTSNPN, CDR2 SVGIG (reference sequence). V shed 6 bases and J 7 bases; nucleotides not matched to a gene: 6.

V gene TRBV2 combines with J gene TRBJ1-1, with D tentatively TRBD1 (6 bases). V was cut by 8 bases and J by 2 bases, with 15 bases left in between. Germline V gene sequence: CDR1 SNHLY, CDR2 FYNNEI. The CDR3 sequence is 14 residues long. The chain's CDR3 is CASRIRDINTEAFF. CDR3 bases: TGTGCCAGCCGAATCCGGGACATAAACACTGAAGCTTTCTTT.

CDR3 sequence reads: CASQSTGRYYGYTF. DNA of the CDR3: TGTGCCAGCCAATCGACAGGGAGGTACTATGGCTACACCTTC. The V call is TRBV6-5, the J call TRBJ1-2; 7 bases map to TRBD1. The CDR3 runs to 14 residues. Germline CDR1 MNHEY, CDR2 SVGAGI. The V segment lost 8 bases and the J segment 3 bases; nucleotides outside the gene matches: 9.

The chain links TRBV30 to TRBJ2-5; D is possibly TRBD2 (5 bases). V lost 8 bases to trimming and J lost 5 bases, with 12 bases between them. Looked up from germline, CDR1 is GTSNPN and CDR2 is SVGIG (reference sequence). The CDR3 contains 11 residues. CDR3 amino acids: CATTGWETQYF. The CDR3 DNA follows: TGTGCCACTACGGGGTGGGAGACCCAGTACTTC.

The V and J genes are TRBV7-2 and TRBJ1-5, with 8 bases that match TRBD1. The CDR3 is 16 amino acids. Germline CDR1 SGHTA, CDR2 FQGNSA. Trimming cost V 5 bases and J 0 bases; bases outside gene matches: 6. CDR3 amino acids: CASSQHGTGSNQPQHF. As DNA, the CDR3 is TGTGCCAGCAGCCAACACGGGACAGGTAGCAATCAGCCCCAGCATTTT.

In its sample, this clone was seen a few times. The chain is built from TRBV7-6 and TRBJ1-2; the match to TRBD1 covers 8 bases. Germline V gives CDR1 SGHVS, CDR2 FNYEAQ. The CDR3 contains 15 residues. Trimming at V came to 5 bases and at J to 0 bases, leaving 5 bases not matched to a gene. The CDR3 is CASSKGQGSNYGYTF. CDR3 nucleotide sequence: TGTGCCAGCAGCAAAGGACAGGGCTCTAACTATGGCTACACCTTC.

The table lists this clone with a count of one. The V and J genes are TRBV10-3 and TRBJ1-5, with D uncertain. CDR3 size: 13 residues. V gave up 5 bases and J gave up 2 bases, with 7 bases separating them. Germline assignment: CDR1 ENHRY and CDR2 SYGVKD. CDR3 sequence (DNA): TGTGCCATCAGTAACGGGGGCAATCAGCCCCAGCATTTT. This codes for CAISNGGNQPQHF.

This chain links TRBV6-1 with TRBJ2-7; D gene ambiguous. V shed 3 bases and J shed 0 bases, with 12 bases lying between them. Germline V gene lookup returns CDR1 MNHNS and CDR2 SASEGT. The length of the CDR3 is 15 residues. CDR3 coding DNA: TGTGCCAGCAGTGAGTTCTTAGGAGCCTCCTACGAGCAGTACGTC. It specifies CASSEFLGASYEQYV.

The gene calls are TRBV2 and TRBJ2-7, with 12 bases matching TRBD2. Per germline, CDR1 SNHLY and CDR2 FYNNEI. Losses at the gene ends were 2 bases for V and 4 bases for J; bases not matched to a gene: 3. The CDR3 extends over 15 amino acids. The CDR3 coding sequence is TGTGCCAGCAGTGAACTAGCGGGGGGGCAGTACGAGCAGTACGTC. This translates into CASSELAGGQYEQYV.

This clone was counted a single time. This sequence joins TRBV7-9 and TRBJ1-1; 7 bases map to TRBD1. The germline V gene has CDR1 SEHNR and CDR2 FQNEAQ (reference sequence). Trimming at V came to 2 bases and at J to 7 bases, leaving 7 bases not matched to a gene. CDR3 size: 14 residues. Here the CDR3 reads CASSLQGVRGEAFF. Written as DNA, the CDR3 is TGTGCCAGCAGCTTACAGGGGGTTCGTGGTGAAGCTTTCTTT.

In this sample, this clone turned up once. The V gene is TRBV20-1, the J gene TRBJ1-2; 7 bases align to TRBD1. CDR1 is DFQATT and CDR2 is SNEGSKA in the germline V gene (reference sequence). CDR3 size: 11 residues. Trimming removed 4 bases from V and 8 bases from J; junction bases left unmatched: 4. The CDR3 nucleotides read TGCAGTGCTAAGCAGGGGGGAGGCTACACCTTC. This codes for CSAKQGGGYTF.

The V gene is TRBV5-4, the J gene TRBJ1-1; D gene unclear. CDR1 is SGHNT, CDR2 YYREEE, per germline (reference sequence). This CDR3 has 12 amino acids. The V gene lost 4 bases and the J gene lost 1 base, with 5 bases spanning the gap. This chain's CDR3 is CASSLRNTEAFF. The CDR3 DNA reads TGTGCCAGCAGCCTTAGGAACACTGAAGCTTTCTTT.

The rearrangement joins TRBV7-2 to TRBJ1-2; maybe TRBD1 (5 bases). In germline, CDR1 is SGHTA, CDR2 FQGNSA. Trimming shortened V by 5 bases and J by 10 bases, and 14 bases separated the two germline ends. The CDR3 is made up of 12 amino acids. The CDR3 coding sequence is TGTGCCAGCAGCCCCCTGGGGGGGATCTACACCTTC. This translates into CASSPLGGIYTF.

This sequence joins TRBV9 and TRBJ1-2; TRBD1 might be the D (5 bases). CDR1 and CDR2 (germline): SGDLS, YYNGEE. This CDR3 comprises 12 residues. The V and J ends lost 3 bases and 4 bases respectively, with 7 bases between them. DNA of the CDR3: TGTGCCAGCAGCGCTGACAGCTATGGCTACACCTTC. Translating it yields CASSADSYGYTF.

The gene calls are TRBV30 and TRBJ2-5; 9 nucleotides align to TRBD2. This CDR3 comprises 16 residues. V shed 2 bases and J 5 bases; nucleotides not matched to a gene: 12. Germline CDR1 GTSNPN, CDR2 SVGIG (reference sequence). The DNA for the CDR3 is TGTGCCTGGAGTCGAAGGCGGGGGGGCCTTGGGGAGACCCAGTACTTC. Its translation: CAWSRRRGGLGETQYF.

The chain joins TRBV10-3 to TRBJ2-1, with D perhaps matching TRBD1 (6 bases). The CDR3 totals 16 residues. With 3 bases removed from V and 0 bases from J, the gap between germline ends came to 12 bases. Germline lookup yields CDR1 ENHRY and CDR2 SYGVKD. CDR3 nucleotide sequence: TGTGCCATCAGTGATCCCGGACAGCTCTCCTACAATGAGCAGTTCTTC. This gives the protein CAISDPGQLSYNEQFF.

V gene TRBV6-6 combines with J gene TRBJ1-5; D is possibly TRBD1 (6 bases). Germline CDR1 and CDR2: MNHNY and SVGAGI (reference sequence). CDR3 length: 13 residues. Trimming stripped 6 bases from V and 3 bases from J, with 9 bases between. The CDR3 nucleotides are TGTGCCAGCAGCACAGGGAACAATCAGCCCCAGCATTTT. It is translated as CASSTGNNQPQHF.

This rearrangement joins TRBV7-3 to TRBJ2-1; 8 nucleotides agree with TRBD2. With V trimmed by 3 bases and J by 4 bases, 5 bases remained unmatched. Germline-derived CDR1 and CDR2 are SGHTA and FQGTGA. This CDR3 has 15 residues. CDR3 region: CASSFVAGGYNEQFF. CDR3 in DNA: TGTGCCAGCAGCTTTGTGGCGGGGGGTTACAATGAGCAGTTCTTC.

The rearrangement links TRBV20-1 to TRBJ1-1; the D gene is possibly TRBD1 (6 bases). The V and J ends lost 4 bases and 4 bases respectively, with 7 bases between them. Germline CDR1 DFQATT, CDR2 SNEGSKA (reference sequence). The CDR3 has 11 amino acids. The CDR3: CSANRVTEAFF. The CDR3 DNA reads TGCAGTGCTAACAGGGTCACTGAAGCTTTCTTT.

The rearrangement uses TRBV3-1 (or the pseudogene TRBV3-2) and TRBJ1-4; 7 bases are shared with TRBD1. Looked up from germline, CDR1 is LGHDT and CDR2 is YNNKEL (reference sequence). Trimming at V came to 5 bases and at J to 8 bases, leaving 8 bases not matched to a gene. This CDR3 contains 14 residues. This CDR3 is CASSYRTGDEKLFF. In DNA form, the CDR3 reads TGTGCCAGCAGCTACCGGACAGGAGACGAAAAACTGTTTTTT.

This rearrangement joins TRBV9 to TRBJ2-1, with 7 bases lining up with TRBD1. J gave up 6 bases and V 0 bases, and 6 bases lay outside the gene matches. From germline, CDR1 is SGDLS and CDR2 YYNGEE. The CDR3 consists of 15 residues. The CDR3 spells CASSVDNRGFNEQFF. DNA of the CDR3: TGTGCCAGCAGCGTAGACAACAGGGGTTTCAATGAGCAGTTCTTC.

The rearrangement links TRBV4-2 to TRBJ1-5, with a weak D call TRBD1 (6 bases). V lost 4 bases, J lost 6 bases, and 19 bases lay in between. The CDR3 contains 16 residues. Germline V gene data show CDR1 as LGHNA and CDR2 as YNFKEQ. CDR3 protein: CASSPGDTEFGQPQHF. The CDR3 coding sequence is TGTGCCAGCAGCCCCGGGGACACCGAGTTCGGTCAGCCCCAGCATTTT.

This clone was counted a few times. The rearrangement uses TRBV9 and TRBJ1-4; the D is unclear. Germline V CDR1 and CDR2: SGDLS, YYNGEE. Trimming removed 0 bases at V and 6 bases at J, with 9 bases between. The CDR3 runs to 14 residues. CDR3 residues: CASSVGLNDEKLFF. The CDR3 DNA reads as TGTGCCAGCAGCGTAGGACTTAATGATGAAAAACTGTTTTTT.